These T cell receptor beta chains were read from a single sample in a study of shared clonotypes between healthy human individuals. The assay was immunoSEQ multiplex PCR, and TCRdb's table has in-frame clones only and misses some. Found here are about 2.4 million clones, roughly 93% of them singletons; the top ten hold roughly 0.39%. The specimen sequenced was naive CD4+ T cells from PBMCs. The receptors originated from a man younger than 35 in good health. Some clones in this sample may be carry-over from other donors' samples. CDR3s include the opening cysteine and the closing phenylalanine or tryptophan. The D gene is left open where the match is weak. The listing skips clone size in some rows; elsewhere it reads once, few, many or a size class.

>NA|TRBJ2-1|TRBV5-4|NA
CASSSAGHWNEQFF
TGTGCCAGCAGCTCAGCGGGCCACTGGAATGAGCAGTTCTTC
>TRBD1|TRBJ1-1|TRBV18|NA
CASSQIDPRGRVNTEAFF
TGTGCCAGCTCACAAATAGATCCCAGGGGGCGCGTGAACACTGAAGCTTTCTTT
>TRBD1|TRBJ1-6|TRBV6-1|NA
CAGGTGSNSPLHF
TGTGCCGGCGGGACAGGTTCGAATTCACCCCTCCACTTT
>NA|TRBJ1-5|TRBV9|NA
CASSVGGEGNQPQHF
TGTGCCAGCAGCGTAGGAGGGGAAGGCAATCAGCCCCAGCATTTT
>TRBD2|TRBJ2-3|TRBV6-1|NA
CAARPGGRADTQYF
TGTGCCGCTCGCCCCGGAGGGAGGGCAGATACGCAGTATTTT
>NA|TRBJ2-5|TRBV28|few
CASSLVGETQYF
TGTGCCAGCAGTTTGGTAGGAGAGACCCAGTACTTC
>NA|TRBJ2-7|TRBV2|NA
CASQNPRGQSEQYF
TGTGCCAGCCAGAACCCGAGGGGCCAGAGCGAGCAGTACTTC
>TRBD1|TRBJ2-2|TRBV5-1|NA
CASSLALGTGVGGELFF
TGCGCCAGCAGCTTGGCCCTCGGGACAGGGGTAGGCGGGGAGCTGTTTTTT
>NA|TRBJ2-6|TRBV9|NA
CASSEGTISGANVLTF
TGTGCCAGCAGCGAGGGTACGATTTCTGGGGCCAACGTCCTGACTTTC
>TRBD1|TRBJ1-2|TRBV9|NA
CASTKTGIGGYTF
TGTGCCAGCACCAAGACAGGGATTGGGGGCTACACCTTC
>NA|TRBJ2-7|TRBV2|NA
CATAAAYEQYF
TGTGCCACCGCCGCCGCCTACGAGCAGTACTTC
>NA|TRBJ1-5|TRBV6-6|NA
CASTNGQFNQPQHF
TGTGCCAGCACCAACGGACAGTTTAATCAGCCCCAGCATTTT
>NA|TRBJ1-4|TRBV27|NA
CASSWGPNEKLFF
TGTGCCAGCAGTTGGGGTCCTAATGAAAAACTGTTTTTT
>TRBD2|TRBJ2-2|TRBV7-2|few
CASSHHPGRGWGGELFF
TGTGCCAGCAGCCACCACCCTGGGAGGGGATGGGGCGGGGAGCTGTTTTTT